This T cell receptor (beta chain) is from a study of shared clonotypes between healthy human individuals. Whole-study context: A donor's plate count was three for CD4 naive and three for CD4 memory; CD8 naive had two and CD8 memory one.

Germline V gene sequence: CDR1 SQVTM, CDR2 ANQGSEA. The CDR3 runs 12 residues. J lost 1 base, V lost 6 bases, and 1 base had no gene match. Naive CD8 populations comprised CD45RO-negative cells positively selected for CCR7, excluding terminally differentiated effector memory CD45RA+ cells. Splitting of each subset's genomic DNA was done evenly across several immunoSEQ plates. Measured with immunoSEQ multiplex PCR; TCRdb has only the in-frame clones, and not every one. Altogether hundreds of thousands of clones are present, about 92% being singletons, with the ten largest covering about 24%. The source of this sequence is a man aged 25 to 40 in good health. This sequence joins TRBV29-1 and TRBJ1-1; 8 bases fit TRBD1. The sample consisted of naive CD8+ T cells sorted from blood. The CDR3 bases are TGCAGCGTGGGACAGGCGAACACTGAAGCTTTCTTT. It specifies CSVGQANTEAFF.